Listed here is a single TCR beta chain. The method was immunoSEQ multiplex PCR; TCRdb's version includes in-frame clones alone and lacks a portion of them. In the table there are 97,000 or so clones, roughly half of which are singletons. Germline V gene lookup returns CDR1 GTSNPN and CDR2 SVGIG (reference sequence). There are 15 residues in the CDR3. This sample is drawn from a study of shared clonotypes between healthy human individuals. Sequenced: PBMCs. The clonotype was recovered from a middle-aged woman in good health. Some clones in this sample may be carry-over from other donors' samples. V gene TRBV30 combines with J gene TRBJ2-5, with D possibly matching TRBD2 (5 bases). The J call may be in error: the DNA end matches TRBJ2-7 better. The CDR3 here is CAWSVGLAGAYEQYF. DNA for the CDR3: TGTGCCTGGAGTGTCGGGCTAGCCGGCGCCTACGAGCAGTACTTC.